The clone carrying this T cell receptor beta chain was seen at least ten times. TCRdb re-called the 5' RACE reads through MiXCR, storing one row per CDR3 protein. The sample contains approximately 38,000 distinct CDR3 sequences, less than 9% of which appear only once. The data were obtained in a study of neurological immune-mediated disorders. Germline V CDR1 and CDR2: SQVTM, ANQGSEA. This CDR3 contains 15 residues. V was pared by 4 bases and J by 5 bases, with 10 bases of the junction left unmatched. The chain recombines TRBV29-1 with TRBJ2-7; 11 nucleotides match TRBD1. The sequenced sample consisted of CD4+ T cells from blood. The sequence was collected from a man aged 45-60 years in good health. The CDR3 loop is CSVGPRGQGGHEQYF. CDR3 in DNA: TGCAGCGTTGGCCCTCGGGGACAGGGGGGTCACGAGCAGTACTTC.